Listed below are T cell receptor beta chains from one sample, sequenced in a study of T cell responses to AZD1222 COVID-19 vaccine. This table comes from immunoSEQ multiplex PCR, and its TCRdb copy is limited to in-frame clones, with some not included. The table has 110,000 to 150,000 clones, approximately 93% seen once. Source: peripheral blood, taken on day 0 of AZD1222 vaccination. The source is an adult in good health. Each CDR3 is given with its conserved first and last residue. The D gene is left open where the match is weak. Not every row has a clone size; where given, it reads once, few, many or a size class.

j_gene: TRBJ2-3
v_gene: TRBV3-1/TRBV3-2
d_gene: TRBD2
len: 18
abundance: .
CDR3nt: TGTGCCAGCAGCCAATCTATGGGAGGCGGGAGTGGCACAGATACGCAGTATTTT
CDR3aa: CASSQSMGGGSGTDTQYF

j_gene: TRBJ1-1
v_gene: TRBV7-3
d_gene: .
len: 15
abundance: .
CDR3nt: TGTGCCAGCAGGTTCGCGCCAGGAGTGAACACTGAAGCTTTCTTT
CDR3aa: CASRFAPGVNTEAFF

j_gene: TRBJ1-2
v_gene: TRBV5-5
d_gene: .
len: 15
abundance: .
CDR3nt: TGTGCCAGCAGCTTGGCCCTCACCCGGAGGGATGGCTACACCTTC
CDR3aa: CASSLALTRRDGYTF

j_gene: TRBJ2-7
v_gene: TRBV3-1/TRBV3-2
d_gene: TRBD2
len: 15
abundance: .
CDR3nt: TGTGCCAGCAGCCAAGATTCTAGCGGGAGTGCTGAGCAGTACTTC
CDR3aa: CASSQDSSGSAEQYF

j_gene: TRBJ1-3
v_gene: TRBV19
d_gene: TRBD1
len: 15
abundance: .
CDR3nt: TGTGCCAGTAGTTGGGTGCAGGGGGGAAGGAACACCATATATTTT
CDR3aa: CASSWVQGGRNTIYF

j_gene: TRBJ2-2
v_gene: TRBV7-3
d_gene: TRBD1
len: 15
abundance: .
CDR3nt: TGTGCCAGCAGCGGAACAGGGGGTAACACCGGGGAGCTGTTTTTT
CDR3aa: CASSGTGGNTGELFF

j_gene: TRBJ1-2
v_gene: TRBV5-6
d_gene: .
len: 13
abundance: .
CDR3nt: TGTGCCAGCAGACCGGACGGGAACTATGGCTACACCTTC
CDR3aa: CASRPDGNYGYTF

j_gene: TRBJ2-5
v_gene: TRBV7-9
d_gene: .
len: 13
abundance: once
CDR3nt: TGTGCCAGCAGCTCTCCTAGTCTGGAGACCCAGTACTTC
CDR3aa: CASSSPSLETQYF

j_gene: TRBJ2-2
v_gene: TRBV11-2
d_gene: .
len: 17
abundance: .
CDR3nt: TGTGCCAGCAGCTTAGCGTTCCGAGGGAGGAGCACCGGGGAGCTGTTTTTT
CDR3aa: CASSLAFRGRSTGELFF

j_gene: TRBJ1-5
v_gene: TRBV30
d_gene: .
len: 13
abundance: .
CDR3nt: TGTGCCTGGAGCGTAGCTGGGGTAGAGGCCCAGCATTTT
CDR3aa: CAWSVAGVEAQHF

j_gene: TRBJ2-2
v_gene: TRBV5-1
d_gene: TRBD2
len: 17
abundance: .
CDR3nt: TGCGCCAGCACCCGGCTCCTAGCGGGAGACTCCCCCGGGGAGCTGTTTTTT
CDR3aa: CASTRLLAGDSPGELFF

j_gene: TRBJ1-1
v_gene: TRBV5-1
d_gene: .
len: 14
abundance: .
CDR3nt: TGCGCCAGCAGCTTGGAGGCAGGTAACACTGAAGCTTTCTTT
CDR3aa: CASSLEAGNTEAFF

j_gene: TRBJ2-3
v_gene: TRBV5-5
d_gene: .
len: 15
abundance: once
CDR3nt: TGTGCCAGCAGCTTGGCGAGGAGGGCCACAGATACGCAGTATTTT
CDR3aa: CASSLARRATDTQYF

j_gene: TRBJ2-2
v_gene: TRBV10-3
d_gene: .
len: 13
abundance: .
CDR3nt: TGTGCCATCAGTGTCGGGAACACCGGGGAGCTGTTTTTT
CDR3aa: CAISVGNTGELFF

j_gene: TRBJ1-6
v_gene: TRBV29-1
d_gene: .
len: 13
abundance: .
CDR3nt: TGCAGCGTTGCGGCGGGGGTGGATTCACCCCTCCACTTT
CDR3aa: CSVAAGVDSPLHF

j_gene: TRBJ2-3
v_gene: TRBV7-8
d_gene: TRBD2
len: 16
abundance: .
CDR3nt: TGTGCCAGCAGCTTAGTCCAGCGGGGTCGCACAGATACGCAGTATTTT
CDR3aa: CASSLVQRGRTDTQYF

j_gene: TRBJ2-5
v_gene: TRBV7-9
d_gene: TRBD2
len: 16
abundance: .
CDR3nt: TGTGCCAGCAGCTTAGGGACTAGCGGGCGGTGGGAGACCCAGTACTTC
CDR3aa: CASSLGTSGRWETQYF

j_gene: TRBJ2-2
v_gene: TRBV29-1
d_gene: TRBD1
len: 14
abundance: once
CDR3nt: TGCAGCGTAAGACAGGGAGTGAACACCGGGGAGCTGTTTTTT
CDR3aa: CSVRQGVNTGELFF

j_gene: TRBJ2-7
v_gene: TRBV19
d_gene: TRBD1
len: 15
abundance: .
CDR3nt: TGTGCCAGTAGTATAATGACAGGGGGCTCCTACGAGCAGTACTTC
CDR3aa: CASSIMTGGSYEQYF

j_gene: TRBJ1-2
v_gene: TRBV6-5
d_gene: .
len: 11
abundance: once
CDR3nt: TGTGCCAGCGGGACTAACTATGGCTACACCTTC
CDR3aa: CASGTNYGYTF

j_gene: TRBJ1-6
v_gene: TRBV20-1
d_gene: .
len: 14
abundance: .
CDR3nt: TGCAGTGCTAGTTTAGGGTTTAGTAATTCACCCCTCCACTTT
CDR3aa: CSASLGFSNSPLHF

j_gene: TRBJ2-1
v_gene: TRBV7-3
d_gene: .
len: 17
abundance: .
CDR3nt: TGTGCCAGCAGCTTACCCCTCCTAGGTGGGGCGGGCAATGAGCAGTTCTTC
CDR3aa: CASSLPLLGGAGNEQFF

j_gene: TRBJ1-2
v_gene: TRBV29-1
d_gene: TRBD1
len: 17
abundance: .
CDR3nt: TGCAGCGTTTCTTTGATGCGGCAGGGGGAAAGTGCGGATGGCTACACCTTC
CDR3aa: CSVSLMRQGESADGYTF

j_gene: TRBJ2-1
v_gene: TRBV9
d_gene: TRBD1
len: 19
abundance: .
CDR3nt: TGTGCCAGCAGCGTTTCCACAGGGGGACCCTATGAAGGCTACAATGAGCAGTTCTTC
CDR3aa: CASSVSTGGPYEGYNEQFF

j_gene: TRBJ2-1
v_gene: TRBV18
d_gene: .
len: 16
abundance: .
CDR3nt: TGTGCCAGCTCACCACCGACCAGGGGGGTGGACAATGAGCAGTTCTTC
CDR3aa: CASSPPTRGVDNEQFF

j_gene: TRBJ1-2
v_gene: TRBV14
d_gene: TRBD1
len: 15
abundance: once
CDR3nt: TGTGCCAGCAGCCCTTCCAGGACAGGGGATTATGGCTACACCTTC
CDR3aa: CASSPSRTGDYGYTF

j_gene: TRBJ1-4
v_gene: TRBV5-8
d_gene: .
len: 13
abundance: .
CDR3nt: TGTGCCAGCAGCCGGACATTCCCGAAATCACTGTTTTTT
CDR3aa: CASSRTFPKSLFF

j_gene: TRBJ2-7
v_gene: TRBV11-2
d_gene: TRBD2
len: 15
abundance: once
CDR3nt: TGTGCCAGCAGCGGACTAGCGGGAGGATCCTACGAGCAGTACTTC
CDR3aa: CASSGLAGGSYEQYF

j_gene: TRBJ1-2
v_gene: TRBV9
d_gene: TRBD1
len: 13
abundance: .
CDR3nt: TGTGCCAGCAGCTGGACAGGGAACTATGGCTACACCTTC
CDR3aa: CASSWTGNYGYTF

j_gene: TRBJ1-2
v_gene: TRBV28
d_gene: TRBD1
len: 13
abundance: .
CDR3nt: TGTGCCAGCAGTTTTGGACAGGGGTACGGCTACACCTTC
CDR3aa: CASSFGQGYGYTF

j_gene: TRBJ1-2
v_gene: TRBV6-5
d_gene: TRBD1
len: 14
abundance: .
CDR3nt: TGTGCCAGCAGTTACTCCGACAGGGGGGATGGCTACACCTTC
CDR3aa: CASSYSDRGDGYTF

j_gene: TRBJ1-5
v_gene: TRBV7-9
d_gene: .
len: 14
abundance: few
CDR3nt: TGTGCCAGCGGTAAGGGGACGGGCAATCAGCCCCAGCATTTT
CDR3aa: CASGKGTGNQPQHF

j_gene: TRBJ1-1
v_gene: TRBV18
d_gene: .
len: 14
abundance: once
CDR3nt: TGTGCCAGCTCACCAGCGGGGGAGAACACTGAAGCTTTCTTT
CDR3aa: CASSPAGENTEAFF

j_gene: TRBJ1-4
v_gene: TRBV3-1/TRBV3-2
d_gene: TRBD1
len: 14
abundance: .
CDR3nt: TGTGCCAGCAGTCGACAGGGAGCTAATGAAAAACTGTTTTTT
CDR3aa: CASSRQGANEKLFF

j_gene: TRBJ1-2
v_gene: TRBV4-1
d_gene: TRBD1
len: 17
abundance: few
CDR3nt: TGCGCCAGCAGCCAAGGGCAGAGGACAGGGGAGAACTATGGCTACACCTTC
CDR3aa: CASSQGQRTGENYGYTF

j_gene: TRBJ2-7
v_gene: TRBV7-9
d_gene: TRBD1
len: 14
abundance: .
CDR3nt: TGTGCCAGCAGCTTAGCGGGGACAGGGGACGAGCAGTACTTC
CDR3aa: CASSLAGTGDEQYF

j_gene: TRBJ1-5
v_gene: TRBV28
d_gene: TRBD1
len: 15
abundance: .
CDR3nt: TGTGCCAGCAACCCGATTCAGGGGGCGGGACAGCCCCAGCATTTT
CDR3aa: CASNPIQGAGQPQHF

j_gene: TRBJ2-1
v_gene: TRBV7-2
d_gene: .
len: 15
abundance: .
CDR3nt: TGTGCCAGCAGCTTAGGTAGAGGCCCCTCCAATGAGCAGTTCTTC
CDR3aa: CASSLGRGPSNEQFF

j_gene: TRBJ1-1
v_gene: TRBV9
d_gene: .
len: 15
abundance: .
CDR3nt: TGTGCCAGCAGCATCTCAGGGACGCTGAACACTGAAGCTTTCTTT
CDR3aa: CASSISGTLNTEAFF

j_gene: TRBJ2-7
v_gene: TRBV5-1
d_gene: TRBD2
len: 16
abundance: .
CDR3nt: TGCGCCAGCAGCTTGGAGGGTAGTAGCGGGAGCTACGAGCAGTACTTC
CDR3aa: CASSLEGSSGSYEQYF

j_gene: TRBJ1-2
v_gene: TRBV19
d_gene: .
len: 13
abundance: .
CDR3nt: TGTGCCAGTAGGGACGGTTACATCTATGGCTACACCTTC
CDR3aa: CASRDGYIYGYTF

j_gene: TRBJ1-6
v_gene: TRBV11-2
d_gene: .
len: 15
abundance: .
CDR3nt: TGTGCCAGCAGCTTAGGGGGGGCAGGTTATTCACCCCTCCACTTT
CDR3aa: CASSLGGAGYSPLHF

j_gene: TRBJ1-2
v_gene: TRBV6-5
d_gene: .
len: 15
abundance: .
CDR3nt: TGTGCCAGCAGTTACTCGAACCGGTTCTACTATGGCTACACCTTC
CDR3aa: CASSYSNRFYYGYTF

j_gene: TRBJ2-1
v_gene: TRBV7-2
d_gene: .
len: 14
abundance: .
CDR3nt: TGTGCCAGCAGCAAACCGGGAGATTACAATGAGCAGTTCTTC
CDR3aa: CASSKPGDYNEQFF

j_gene: TRBJ2-1
v_gene: TRBV20-1
d_gene: .
len: 11
abundance: .
CDR3nt: TGCAGTGCTAGAGGAGGGGGTGAGCAGTTCTTC
CDR3aa: CSARGGGEQFF

j_gene: TRBJ1-2
v_gene: TRBV28
d_gene: .
len: 13
abundance: .
CDR3nt: TGTGCCAGCAGCCTTACAGGGATGTCTAGCTACACCTTC
CDR3aa: CASSLTGMSSYTF

j_gene: TRBJ1-2
v_gene: TRBV19
d_gene: .
len: 14
abundance: .
CDR3nt: TGTGCCAGTCTGCAGGGGCAGCGGGGCTATGGCTACACCTTC
CDR3aa: CASLQGQRGYGYTF

j_gene: TRBJ1-6
v_gene: TRBV2
d_gene: .
len: 13
abundance: .
CDR3nt: TGTGCCAGCTCGGTGGATATCAATTCACCCCTCCACTTT
CDR3aa: CASSVDINSPLHF

j_gene: TRBJ2-7
v_gene: TRBV7-9
d_gene: TRBD1
len: 15
abundance: .
CDR3nt: TGTGCCAGCAACCTGGGACAGGGGGCAATCTACGAGCAGTACTTC
CDR3aa: CASNLGQGAIYEQYF

j_gene: TRBJ2-7
v_gene: TRBV28
d_gene: .
len: 16
abundance: few
CDR3nt: TGTGCCAGCAGTTTGAGGCGCGAGCCCTATTACGGAGAGCAGTACTTC
CDR3aa: CASSLRREPYYGEQYF

j_gene: TRBJ1-4
v_gene: TRBV27
d_gene: .
len: 14
abundance: .
CDR3nt: TGTGCCAGCAGTTTTAGGGCCCGGAGGGAAAAACTGTTTTTT
CDR3aa: CASSFRARREKLFF

j_gene: TRBJ2-1
v_gene: TRBV29-1
d_gene: TRBD1
len: 12
abundance: .
CDR3nt: TGCAGCGTCGGTGGACAGGCAGATGAGCAGTTCTTC
CDR3aa: CSVGGQADEQFF

j_gene: TRBJ2-1
v_gene: TRBV5-1
d_gene: TRBD2
len: 14
abundance: .
CDR3nt: TGCGCCAGCAGCAAGACTAGCGGGACCAATGAGCAGTTCTTC
CDR3aa: CASSKTSGTNEQFF

j_gene: TRBJ2-7
v_gene: TRBV7-6
d_gene: .
len: 13
abundance: .
CDR3nt: TGTGCCAGCAGCATGACAGAGAGCTACGAGCAGTACTTC
CDR3aa: CASSMTESYEQYF

j_gene: TRBJ2-5
v_gene: TRBV5-1
d_gene: .
len: 14
abundance: .
CDR3nt: TGCGCCAGCAGCTTGGTGGCGAACCAAGAGACCCAGTACTTC
CDR3aa: CASSLVANQETQYF

j_gene: TRBJ2-1
v_gene: TRBV29-1
d_gene: TRBD2
len: 14
abundance: .
CDR3nt: TGCAGCCTAACGGGCGGGAGGGCCTCGAATGAGCAGTTCTTC
CDR3aa: CSLTGGRASNEQFF

j_gene: TRBJ2-7
v_gene: TRBV7-8
d_gene: .
len: 14
abundance: .
CDR3nt: TGTGCCAGCAGCTTAGCTCTGGACCCCTACGAGCAGTACTTC
CDR3aa: CASSLALDPYEQYF

j_gene: TRBJ1-5
v_gene: TRBV6-5
d_gene: TRBD1
len: 15
abundance: .
CDR3nt: TGTGCCAGCAGGCCCGGGACAGGGGATGGTCAGCCCCAGCATTTT
CDR3aa: CASRPGTGDGQPQHF

j_gene: TRBJ1-5
v_gene: TRBV7-2
d_gene: .
len: 14
abundance: .
CDR3nt: TGTGCCAGCAGCCCCTTTGGGGATGATCAGCCCCAGCATTTT
CDR3aa: CASSPFGDDQPQHF